One sample yielded the 9 T cell receptor beta chains listed below, sequenced in a study of shared clonotypes between healthy human individuals. TCRdb keeps only in-frame clones here, not all; method: immunoSEQ multiplex PCR. The repertoire consists of over 1.5 million clones, with 95% to 99% occurring once and the leading ten covering roughly 0.42%. The sample consisted of naive CD4+ T cells sorted from blood. Subset specified: CD45RA+ positively selected. All receptors derive from a man aged 30 to 45 in good health.

A remark on this clone: Additional DNA sequences in this sample encode the identical CDR3. This sequence joins TRBV5-1 and TRBJ2-5, with 7 bases that match TRBD1. The CDR3 sequence is 13 residues long. Germline CDR1 and CDR2: SGHRS and YFSETQ. Unmatched junction bases numbered 1, after V lost 2 bases and J lost 3 bases. As DNA, the CDR3 is TGCGCCAGCAGCTTAGACAGGGAAGAGACCCAGTACTTC. Translation: CASSLDREETQYF.

This clone was counted a single time. This chain connects TRBV29-1 to TRBJ2-7; D is unclear. The CDR3 is 12 residues long. V was trimmed by 7 bases and J by 1 base, leaving 11 bases between them. Germline loops: CDR1 SQVTM, CDR2 ANQGSEA. In DNA, the CDR3 is TGCAGCGCCGGTCTGGGGTCCTACGAGCAGTACTTC. Its protein is CSAGLGSYEQYF.

The rearrangement links TRBV7-2 to TRBJ2-5; 9 nucleotides align to TRBD1. There are 13 residues in the CDR3. With V trimmed by 5 bases and J by 5 bases, 3 bases remained unmatched. Germline V lookup: CDR1 SGHTA, CDR2 FQGNSA. The CDR3 protein is CASSRTGEETQYF. CDR3 in DNA: TGTGCCAGCAGCAGGACAGGGGAGGAGACCCAGTACTTC. The whole variable domain, remainder taken from reference TRBV7-2 and TRBJ2-5, is GAGVSQSPSNKVTEKGKDVELRCDPISGHTALYWYRQSLGQGLEFLIYFQGNSAPDKSGLPSDRFSAERTGGSVSTLTIQRTQQEDSAVYLCASSRTGEETQYFGPGTRLLVL.

The V call is TRBV10-3, the J call TRBJ1-5; D gene uncertain. This CDR3 is 16 amino acids long. CDR1 is ENHRY, CDR2 SYGVKD, per germline. V shed 2 bases and J shed 7 bases, with 18 bases lying between them. Here the CDR3 reads CAISEKGLLVGQPQHF. The CDR3 nucleotides read TGTGCCATCAGTGAGAAAGGCCTTTTAGTGGGACAGCCCCAGCATTTT.

About this clone: Other DNA sequences in this specimen translate into the identical CDR3. This chain connects TRBV18 to TRBJ2-5; no firm D call. The V end was cut by 0 bases, the J end by 3 bases, with 5 bases between. Germline lookup yields CDR1 KGHSH and CDR2 LQKENI. The CDR3 covers 13 residues. The CDR3 region is CASSPPAEETQYF. In DNA form, the CDR3 reads TGTGCCAGCTCACCACCGGCAGAAGAGACCCAGTACTTC.

The CDR3 sequence: CASSASGSLNEQFF. The CDR3 DNA reads as TGTGCCAGCAGTGCTAGCGGGAGTCTCAATGAGCAGTTCTTC. The chain has TRBV6-5 and TRBJ2-1; 10 bases match TRBD2. This CDR3 has 14 residues. Trimming took 5 bases from V and 6 from J; bases not matched to a gene: 4. Germline CDR1 MNHEY, CDR2 SVGAGI.

Turning to this clone: Other DNA sequences of this sample code for an identical CDR3. The V and J genes are TRBV2 and TRBJ2-1, with D uncertain. Trimming pared 4 bases from V and 2 bases from J, leaving 0 bases between. The CDR3 length is 11 residues. Germline V gene data show CDR1 as SNHLY and CDR2 as FYNNEI. CDR3: CASSAYNEQFF. The CDR3 bases are TGTGCCAGCAGTGCCTACAATGAGCAGTTCTTC.

This clone was recorded once. The chain has TRBV4-1 and TRBJ2-2, with 12 nucleotides matching TRBD1. CDR1 is MGHRA and CDR2 is YSYEKL in the germline V gene. J was trimmed by 8 bases and V by 8 bases; bases with no gene match: 12. This CDR3 comprises 16 residues. CDR3 region: CASSTSRDRGLGELFF. The CDR3 DNA reads as TGCGCCAGCTCCACCTCCCGGGACAGGGGGCTTGGGGAGCTGTTTTTT.

The CDR3 here is CASSLEAGIPHEQFF. The CDR3 nucleotides read TGTGCCAGCAGCTTAGAGGCGGGCATCCCCCATGAGCAGTTCTTC. The rearrangement uses TRBV7-8 and TRBJ2-1; D perhaps matches TRBD2 (5 bases). This CDR3 has 15 amino acids. Trimming cost V 1 base and J 8 bases, with 15 bases left between them. Germline loops: CDR1 SGHVS, CDR2 FQNEAQ.